This section outlines one T cell receptor (beta chain) sequence together with its context. Its antigen is not identified. The data stem from a study of cytomegalovirus exposure and HLA in healthy donors. About the research overall: Previous work identified roughly 120 million unique TCR beta sequences from around 200 million T cells.

Vbeta (60) and Jbeta (13) primers were used in the PCR. Sequencing used immunoSEQ multiplex PCR; TCRdb keeps in-frame clones, though not all of them. The sample has approximately 150,000 clones; about 80% are singletons. The study's findings and limits: Later examination showed HLA-associated TCR beta chains had greater clonal expansion than equally common others. Usually a TCR sequence was rare, but some public TCRs were found in many donors. Altogether, 150 to 200 TCR beta chains were recorded as cytomegalovirus-associated.

CDR1 is LGHNA and CDR2 is YSLEER in the germline V gene. The CDR3 is made up of 16 amino acids. The V end lost 0 bases, the J end lost 2 bases, and 11 bases lay between the germline ends. The chain combines TRBV4-3 with TRBJ2-1; tentatively, D is TRBD1 (5 bases). Sequencing was carried out using PBMCs. The TCR was taken from a woman aged 40 to 50 in good health and CMV-seronegative. The CDR3 region is CASSQEQGVTYNEQFF. CDR3 nucleotides: TGCGCCAGCAGCCAAGAGCAAGGGGTTACCTACAATGAGCAGTTCTTC.